Listed below are T cell receptor beta chains from one sample, sequenced in a study of shared clonotypes between healthy human individuals. Profiled with immunoSEQ multiplex PCR; TCRdb holds only in-frame clones, not every one. The sample shows approximately 2.5 million clones, approximately 92% of them seen only once. Specimen: naive CD4+ T cells sorted from blood. The receptor source for this set is a man aged 18 to 30 in good health. Both conserved end residues are part of each CDR3. The order of the fields is clone size, V gene, J gene, D gene, CDR3 DNA, CDR3 protein. A D gene is named only where the DNA matches it firmly. Expanded clones get a size class; other rows say once, few or many, or leave the size out.

clone size: NA
V gene: TRBV18
J gene: TRBJ1-1
D gene: TRBD1
CDR3 DNA: TGTGCCAGCTCACCCCCGGGACAGGGATTTAACACTGAAGCTTTCTTT
CDR3 protein: CASSPPGQGFNTEAFF

clone size: NA
V gene: TRBV11-2
J gene: TRBJ2-7
D gene: TRBD1
CDR3 DNA: TGTGCCAGCAGCTTAGGGTCAGGGGGCTACGAGCAGTACTTC
CDR3 protein: CASSLGSGGYEQYF

clone size: NA
V gene: TRBV18
J gene: TRBJ2-7
D gene: NA
CDR3 DNA: TGTGCCAGCTCTCGCGACAGAGCCTACGAGCAGTACTTC
CDR3 protein: CASSRDRAYEQYF

clone size: NA
V gene: TRBV7-9
J gene: TRBJ2-3
D gene: TRBD1
CDR3 DNA: TGTGCCAGCAGCTTAGCCAGCTCCGGGACAGGGTTGTCAGATACGCAGTATTTT
CDR3 protein: CASSLASSGTGLSDTQYF

clone size: few
V gene: TRBV4-1
J gene: TRBJ2-5
D gene: TRBD2
CDR3 DNA: TGCGCCAGCAGCCAAGGCGGGAGGTCTGAGACCCAGTACTTC
CDR3 protein: CASSQGGRSETQYF

clone size: NA
V gene: TRBV10-3
J gene: TRBJ1-1
D gene: NA
CDR3 DNA: TGTGCCATCAGTGTAGGATTGGACACTGAAGCTTTCTTT
CDR3 protein: CAISVGLDTEAFF

clone size: NA
V gene: TRBV18
J gene: TRBJ1-3
D gene: NA
CDR3 DNA: TGTGCCAGCTCAGCCGTAGGGGGACCTGGAAACACCATATATTTT
CDR3 protein: CASSAVGGPGNTIYF

clone size: NA
V gene: TRBV6-1
J gene: TRBJ1-5
D gene: TRBD1
CDR3 DNA: TGTGCCAGCAGGAAGACAGGGGAGAGCAATCAGCCCCAGCATTTT
CDR3 protein: CASRKTGESNQPQHF

clone size: NA
V gene: TRBV28
J gene: TRBJ2-2
D gene: TRBD1
CDR3 DNA: TGTGCCAGCAGTTTATTTGGACAGGTCGAGGGGGAGCTGTTTTTT
CDR3 protein: CASSLFGQVEGELFF

clone size: NA
V gene: TRBV5-5
J gene: TRBJ2-7
D gene: NA
CDR3 DNA: TGTGCCAGCAGCTTGCGTACCCAGGGCTACGAGCAGTACTTC
CDR3 protein: CASSLRTQGYEQYF

clone size: NA
V gene: TRBV2
J gene: TRBJ2-1
D gene: NA
CDR3 DNA: TGTGCCAGCAGTGCGGACATGAGGGATGAGCAGTTCTTC
CDR3 protein: CASSADMRDEQFF

clone size: NA
V gene: TRBV30
J gene: TRBJ1-4
D gene: NA
CDR3 DNA: TGTGCCTGGAGTGTTCAGGGAGGCGAAAAACTGTTTTTT
CDR3 protein: CAWSVQGGEKLFF

clone size: NA
V gene: TRBV6-5
J gene: TRBJ1-3
D gene: NA
CDR3 DNA: TGTGCCAGCAGTTATGGGCCGAGCTCTGGAAACACCATATATTTT
CDR3 protein: CASSYGPSSGNTIYF